What follows are 25 T cell receptor beta chains derived from one specimen sequenced in a study of spatial heterogeneity in lung cancer. General study findings and limits: Expanded intratumoral alpha and beta TCR counts tracked tumor mutation counts.

TCRdb re-called the 5' RACE reads through MiXCR, storing one row per CDR3 protein. Here the sample spans 7,500 to 10,000 distinct CDR3 sequences, roughly 8.4% being singletons. Time point given: sample taken at primary tumor resection. The antigens these receptors bind are not known. Material: lung tumor tissue, obtained at surgery. These receptors all come from a male donor with early-stage non-small cell lung cancer.

This clonotype was recorded many times. The gene calls are TRBV3-1 and TRBJ2-5; 8 positions match TRBD2. CDR3 length: 15 residues. Trimming cost V 1 base and J 7 bases; bases outside gene matches: 8. Looked up from germline, CDR1 is LGHDT and CDR2 is YNNKEL (reference sequence). The CDR3 DNA follows: TGTGCCAGCAGCCAAGTCCTAGGACTAGCAGGGACCCAGTACTTC. Residues: CASSQVLGLAGTQYF.

This clonotype was seen repeatedly, ten times or more. The rearrangement links TRBV11-2 to TRBJ1-1; D gene uncertain. CDR1 and CDR2 from the germline V gene are SGHAT and FQNNGV. This CDR3 spans 12 amino acids. V lost 11 bases and J 1 base, leaving 11 bases between the germline ends. The CDR3 region has the DNA TGTGCCGACTCGGACGGGAACACTGAAGCTTTCTTT. It yields the protein CADSDGNTEAFF.

This clonotype was observed a handful of times. The chain has TRBV11-3 and TRBJ2-7; D remains ambiguous. CDR3 length equals 12 residues. The V gene's germline CDR1 is SGHNT and CDR2 YENEEA. V was pared by 0 bases and J by 6 bases, with 6 bases between. DNA for the CDR3: TGTGCCAGCAGCTTAGAAGGTGGCGAGCAGTACTTC. This codes for CASSLEGGEQYF.

This clonotype was seen repeatedly, ten times or more. V usage is TRBV28 and J usage is TRBJ2-5; 8 nucleotides line up with TRBD2. The junction had 8 bases not matched to a gene; V was cut back by 6 bases and J by 5 bases. Per germline, CDR1 MDHEN and CDR2 SYDVKM. CDR3 length: 14 amino acids. In nucleotides, the CDR3 is TGTGCCAGCAGCCGAAGCGGGAGTTCGGAGACCCAGTACTTC. The encoded protein is CASSRSGSSETQYF. Supplemented by reference TRBV28 and TRBJ2-5, the full variable domain reads DVKVTQSSRYLVKRTGEKVFLECVQDMDHENMFWYRQDPGLGLRLIYFSYDVKMKEKGDIPEGYSVSREKKERFSLILESASTNQTSMYLCASSRSGSSETQYFGPGTRLLVL.

In this sample, this clonotype turned up many times. V usage is TRBV25-1 and J usage is TRBJ1-2; TRBD1 might be the D (5 bases). Germline V gives CDR1 MGHDK, CDR2 SYGVNS. The CDR3 is 13 amino acids. The germline V and J ends were trimmed by 4 bases and 4 bases, with 10 bases remaining between them. CDR3 coding DNA: TGTGCCAGCAGTGGGGGACCGTCCTATGGCTACACCTTC. Amino acids: CASSGGPSYGYTF.

V gene TRBV28 combines with J gene TRBJ2-7, with 8 bases matching TRBD1. V shed 5 bases, J shed 2 bases, and the junction held 5 bases outside the gene matches. Germline CDR1 and CDR2: MDHEN and SYDVKM. The length of the CDR3 is 14 residues. This CDR3 is CASSPGQDPYEQYF. The CDR3, as DNA: TGTGCCAGCAGTCCGGGACAGGACCCCTACGAGCAGTACTTC.

There are many counts of this clonotype. The genes are TRBV19 and TRBJ2-7; 7 positions agree with TRBD1. The CDR3 loop spans 12 amino acids. The V gene's germline CDR1 is LNHDA and CDR2 SQIVND (reference sequence). The V segment lost 8 bases and the J segment 6 bases; nucleotides outside the gene matches: 7. CDR3 loop: CASGTVYREQYF. The CDR3 DNA reads as TGTGCCAGTGGGACAGTCTATCGCGAGCAGTACTTC.

Only a few counts were recorded for this clonotype. The chain is built from TRBV12-3 or TRBV12-4 and TRBJ2-2; D is possibly TRBD1 (6 bases). CDR3 length: 14 amino acids. V was pared by 4 bases and J by 5 bases, with 11 bases between. In DNA, the CDR3 is TGTGCCAGCAGTTCGACAGGAACTACCGGGGAGCTGTTTTTT. It codes for CASSSTGTTGELFF.

This clonotype was seen at least ten times. V and J are TRBV5-1 and TRBJ2-2; 7 nucleotides align to TRBD1. The CDR3 loop spans 16 amino acids. Trimming cost V 4 bases and J 6 bases; bases outside gene matches: 12. Germline CDR1 reads SGHRS; CDR2 reads YFSETQ. Here the CDR3 DNA reads TGCGCCAGCAGCCCGAGGGGGCGCGGTTTGGCCGGGGAGCTGTTTTTT. Protein: CASSPRGRGLAGELFF.

This clonotype was detected ten times or more. The chain combines TRBV15 with TRBJ2-1; possibly TRBD1 or TRBD2 for D (5 bases each). The CDR3 sequence is 15 residues long. V lost 0 bases and J lost 7, with 13 bases in between. The germline CDR1 and CDR2 sequences are LNHNV and YYDKDF (reference sequence). CDR3 region: CATSRDGDRENEQFF. CDR3 nucleotides: TGTGCCACCAGCAGAGATGGGGACCGGGAAAATGAGCAGTTCTTC.

This clonotype was found many times. This chain links TRBV5-1 with TRBJ2-3; the D gene is possibly TRBD1 (5 bases). V shed 5 bases and J shed 1 base, with 5 bases lying between them. Germline V gives CDR1 SGHRS, CDR2 YFSETQ. The CDR3 length is 12 residues. This CDR3 is CASRQGTDTQYF. The CDR3 bases are TGCGCCAGCAGACAGGGCACAGATACGCAGTATTTT.

Points on this clonotype: A read error is possible here, since a much larger clone lies one base away. The chain links TRBV18 to TRBJ2-5; D gene uncertain. The V gene lost 1 base and the J gene lost 1 base, with 7 bases spanning the gap. Per the germline V gene, CDR1 is KGHSH and CDR2 is LQKENI. The CDR3 is 14 amino acids. This chain's CDR3 is CASSPLRPQETQYF. The CDR3 coding sequence is TGTGCCAGCTCACCACTCAGGCCCCAAGAGACCCAGTACTTC.

This clonotype was detected many times. The chain recombines TRBV3-1 with TRBJ1-6; D is possibly TRBD1 (5 bases). Germline CDR1 LGHDT, CDR2 YNNKEL (reference sequence). This CDR3 spans 15 amino acids. V lost 0 bases to trimming and J lost 9 bases, with 12 bases between them. The CDR3 DNA reads TGTGCCAGCAGCCAAGATCGCGGGGCTTTTTCACCCCTCCACTTT. It is translated as CASSQDRGAFSPLHF.

The table lists this clonotype with many counts. This chain connects TRBV10-3 to TRBJ2-7, with 10 bases matching TRBD2. The CDR3 extends over 15 amino acids. Trimming removed 1 base from V and 6 bases from J; junction bases left unmatched: 6. CDR1 is ENHRY, CDR2 SYGVKD, per germline. The CDR3 coding sequence is TGTGCCATCAGTGAGTTGGCTAGCGGGAGCCTCGAGCAGTACTTC. Translated: CAISELASGSLEQYF.

This clonotype was seen a handful of times. The gene calls are TRBV6-6 and TRBJ2-1; 8 bases line up with TRBD2. Losses at the gene ends were 4 bases for V and 6 bases for J; bases not matched to a gene: 11. Germline CDR1 and CDR2: MNHNY and SVGAGI (reference sequence). This CDR3 contains 16 residues. CDR3: CASSSLLAGVRNEQFF. CDR3 in DNA: TGTGCCAGCAGTTCCCTTCTAGCGGGTGTTCGCAATGAGCAGTTCTTC.

This clonotype was observed at least ten times. This chain joins TRBV9 and TRBJ1-1; D perhaps matches TRBD1 (6 bases). Germline V gene data show CDR1 as SGDLS and CDR2 as YYNGEE. V lost 2 bases and J 0 bases, leaving 14 bases between the germline ends. The CDR3 runs 16 residues. The CDR3 sequence is CASSVEPGHLNTEAFF. The DNA of the CDR3 is TGTGCCAGCAGCGTCGAGCCGGGACACTTGAACACTGAAGCTTTCTTT.

The chain recombines TRBV5-1 with TRBJ2-7, with D tentatively TRBD1 or TRBD2 (6 bases each). V was cut by 4 bases and J by 6 bases, with 17 bases left in between. CDR3 length: 14 residues. CDR1 is SGHRS and CDR2 is YFSETQ in the germline V gene. CDR3 residues: CASSPGGTWTEQYF. In nucleotides, the CDR3 is TGCGCCAGCAGCCCCGGAGGGACATGGACCGAGCAGTACTTC.

This clonotype was found a few times. V usage is TRBV10-3 and J usage is TRBJ1-2, with D possibly TRBD1 on 5 matching bases. The germline gives CDR1 ENHRY, CDR2 SYGVKD. The CDR3 loop spans 14 amino acids. V lost 2 bases and J 4 bases, leaving 11 bases between the germline ends. The chain's CDR3 is CAISEDGGTYGYTF. CDR3 bases: TGTGCCATCAGTGAGGACGGGGGAACCTATGGCTACACCTTC.

The rearrangement uses TRBV12-3 or TRBV12-4 and TRBJ2-2; 13 bases match TRBD2. This CDR3 has 17 amino acids. With 4 bases clipped from V and 5 bases from J, the junction kept 7 bases outside the gene matches. CDR3 in DNA: TGTGCCAGCAGTTCGGGACTAGCGGGATTGGGAACCGGGGAGCTGTTTTTT. Its translation: CASSSGLAGLGTGELFF.

This clonotype has only a few counts. The genes are TRBV5-1 and TRBJ2-5, with unresolved D. The V end lost 2 bases, the J end lost 2 bases, and 10 bases lay between the germline ends. CDR3 length equals 14 residues. Germline CDR1 SGHRS, CDR2 YFSETQ. The CDR3 DNA follows: TGCGCCAGCAGCTTTTTCGCCTTACAAGAGACCCAGTACTTC. This sequence encodes CASSFFALQETQYF. Complete variable domain (other parts from reference TRBV5-1 and TRBJ2-5): KAGVTQTPRYLIKTRGQQVTLSCSPISGHRSVSWYQQTPGQGLQFLFEYFSETQRNKGNFPGRFSGRQFSNSRSEMNVSTLELGDSALYLCASSFFALQETQYFGPGTRLLVL.

The chain is built from TRBV7-2 and TRBJ2-7, with 7 bases fitting TRBD2. The CDR3 spans 14 residues. V dropped 0 bases and J dropped 2; count of bases not matched to a gene: 1. Germline V lookup: CDR1 SGHTA, CDR2 FQGNSA. CDR3 DNA: TGTGCCAGCAGCTTAGCGGGAGGGCCCTACGAGCAGTACTTC. Encoded protein: CASSLAGGPYEQYF.

This clonotype ranks as medium-sized. The chain recombines TRBV7-8 with TRBJ2-5; D is perhaps TRBD1 or TRBD2 (5 bases each). This CDR3 has 13 residues. The germline gives CDR1 SGHVS, CDR2 FQNEAQ. With 3 bases removed from V and 2 bases from J, the gap between germline ends came to 7 bases. The CDR3 region is CASSLGRQETQYF. CDR3 coding DNA: TGTGCCAGCAGCTTGGGACGGCAAGAGACCCAGTACTTC. The full variable domain, rest sourced from reference TRBV7-8 and TRBJ2-5, is GAGVSQSPRYKVAKRGQDVALRCDPISGHVSLFWYQQALGQGPEFLTYFQNEAQLDKSGLPSDRFFAERPEGSVSTLKIQRTQQEDSAVYLCASSLGRQETQYFGPGTRLLVL.

Concerning this clonotype itself: A much bigger clone sits one base away, suggesting this may be a read error. V and J are TRBV11-2 and TRBJ1-4, with no clear D. The CDR3 has 12 residues. Germline loops: CDR1 SGHAT, CDR2 FQNNGV. Trimming took off 1 base at V and 12 bases at J, with 9 bases between the two ends. The CDR3 spells CASSLGYEELFF. As DNA, the CDR3 is TGTGCCAGCAGCTTAGGGTACGAAGAACTGTTTTTT.

This clonotype is medium-sized by share. V and J are TRBV20-1 and TRBJ2-3, with D perhaps matching TRBD2 (7 bases). Germline-derived CDR1 and CDR2 are DFQATT and SNEGSKA (reference sequence). This CDR3 has 16 residues. V gave up 6 bases and J gave up 2 bases, with 21 bases separating them. This CDR3 reads CSASPRAGASTDTQYF. The CDR3 coding sequence is TGCAGTGCCTCGCCCCGGGCGGGGGCCTCCACAGATACGCAGTATTTT.

A few counts support this clonotype. The gene calls are TRBV12-3 or TRBV12-4 and TRBJ2-1; 7 nucleotides align to TRBD1. J lost 4 bases, V lost 6 bases, and 3 bases had no gene match. This CDR3 is built from 13 residues. The CDR3 DNA sequence: TGTGCCAGCAGCCTGGACAGGTACAATGAGCAGTTCTTC. Amino acid sequence: CASSLDRYNEQFF.